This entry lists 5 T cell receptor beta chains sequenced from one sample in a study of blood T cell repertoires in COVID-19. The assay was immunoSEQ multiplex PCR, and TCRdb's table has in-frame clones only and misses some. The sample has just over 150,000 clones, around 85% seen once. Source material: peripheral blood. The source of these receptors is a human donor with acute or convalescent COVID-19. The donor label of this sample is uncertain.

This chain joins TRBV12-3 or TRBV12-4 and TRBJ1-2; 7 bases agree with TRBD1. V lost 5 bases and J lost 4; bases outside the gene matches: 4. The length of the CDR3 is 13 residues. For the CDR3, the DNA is TGTGCCAGCAGTATGACAGGGCTCTATGGCTACACCTTC. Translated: CASSMTGLYGYTF.

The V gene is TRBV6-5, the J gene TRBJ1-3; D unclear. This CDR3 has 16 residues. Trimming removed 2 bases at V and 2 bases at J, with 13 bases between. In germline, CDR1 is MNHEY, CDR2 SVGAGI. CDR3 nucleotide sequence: TGTGCCAGCAGTTACCGTCAGTCTGTTGCTGGAAACACCATATATTTT. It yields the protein CASSYRQSVAGNTIYF.

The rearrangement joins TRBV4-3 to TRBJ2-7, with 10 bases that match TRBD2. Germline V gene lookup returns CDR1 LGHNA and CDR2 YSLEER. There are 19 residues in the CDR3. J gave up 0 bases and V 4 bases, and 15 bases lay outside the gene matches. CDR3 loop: CASSRSRGGSGGSSYEQYF. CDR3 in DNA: TGCGCCAGCAGCCGTTCCCGAGGAGGTAGCGGGGGGTCCTCCTACGAGCAGTACTTC.

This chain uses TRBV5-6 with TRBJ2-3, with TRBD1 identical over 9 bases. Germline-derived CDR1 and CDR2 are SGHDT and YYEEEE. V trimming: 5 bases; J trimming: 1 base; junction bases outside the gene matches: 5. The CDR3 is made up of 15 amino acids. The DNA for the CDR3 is TGTGCCAGCAGTTTACAGGGGGCAGGCACAGATACGCAGTATTTT. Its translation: CASSLQGAGTDTQYF.

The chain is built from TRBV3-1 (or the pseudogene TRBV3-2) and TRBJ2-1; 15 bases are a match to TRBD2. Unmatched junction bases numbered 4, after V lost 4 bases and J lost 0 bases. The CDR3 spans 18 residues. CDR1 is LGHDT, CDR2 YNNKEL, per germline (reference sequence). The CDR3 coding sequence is TGTGCCAGCAGCCGGACTAGCGGGGGGGCAAGCTCCTACAATGAGCAGTTCTTC. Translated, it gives CASSRTSGGASSYNEQFF.